Each of the 25 T cell receptor beta chains below was sequenced from the same sample in a study of T cell responses to AZD1222 COVID-19 vaccine. Only in-frame clones appear in the TCRdb table, and some are missing; sequencing was by immunoSEQ multiplex PCR. The sample has tens of thousands of clones, around 73% seen once. Material: peripheral blood, obtained on day 0 of AZD1222 vaccination. These receptors came from an adult in good health.

The rearrangement uses TRBV18 and TRBJ2-1, with TRBD1 identical over 9 bases. Trimming took 5 bases from V and 9 from J; bases not matched to a gene: 8. CDR1 and CDR2 (germline): KGHSH, LQKENI. This CDR3 has 14 residues. CDR3 in amino acids: CASSALGQGGEQFF. CDR3 coding DNA: TGTGCCAGCTCAGCTCTGGGACAGGGCGGTGAGCAGTTCTTC. Full variable domain (remainder filled in from reference TRBV18 and TRBJ2-1): NAGVMQNPRHLVRRRGQEARLRCSPMKGHSHVYWYRQLPEEGLKFMVYLQKENIIDESGMPKERFSAEFPKEGPSILRIQQVVRGDSAAYFCASSALGQGGEQFFGPGTRLTVL.

The V call is TRBV6-6, the J call TRBJ2-7; 10 positions agree with TRBD2. CDR3 length: 14 amino acids. J was trimmed by 2 bases and V by 6 bases; bases with no gene match: 4. In germline, CDR1 is MNHNY, CDR2 SVGAGI (reference sequence). The CDR3 nucleotides read TGTGCCAGCAGACCTAGCGGGAGCACCTACGAGCAGTACTTC. Residues: CASRPSGSTYEQYF.

In this sample, this clone turned up a few times. The chain joins TRBV6-2 or TRBV6-3 to TRBJ2-5, with D unresolved. Germline assignment: CDR1 MNHEY and CDR2 SVGEGT. The CDR3 covers 11 residues. Trimming shortened V by 3 bases and J by 9 bases, and 8 bases separated the two germline ends. CDR3 loop: CASSYGLPQYF. CDR3 nucleotide sequence: TGTGCCAGCAGTTATGGCCTGCCCCAGTACTTC.

V and J are TRBV7-9 and TRBJ1-1; D uncertain. V dropped 0 bases and J dropped 7 bases, with 0 bases sitting between them. The germline V gene has CDR1 SEHNR and CDR2 FQNEAQ (reference sequence). The CDR3 is made up of 10 amino acids. The CDR3 DNA reads as TGTGCCAGCAGCTTAGCTGAAGCTTTCTTT. It translates to CASSLAEAFF.

This CDR3 reads CASSVESGTMGREAFF. Here the CDR3 DNA reads TGTGCCAGCAGCGTAGAATCCGGGACAATGGGGCGGGAAGCTTTCTTT. The chain couples TRBV9 to TRBJ1-1, with D perhaps matching TRBD1 (6 bases). The germline gives CDR1 SGDLS, CDR2 YYNGEE. This CDR3 is built from 16 residues. V lost 0 bases and J lost 8, with 20 bases in between.

The chain couples TRBV23-1 to TRBJ2-5, with D perhaps TRBD1 (6 bases). TRBV23-1 is filed as an ORF, its function uncertain. The CDR3 contains 16 residues. The germline V and J ends were trimmed by 0 bases and 2 bases, with 13 bases remaining between them. The DNA for the CDR3 is TGCGCCAGCAGTCAATCCCAAGGGGGAGTGCAAGAGACCCAGTACTTC. This translates into CASSQSQGGVQETQYF.

Notes on this clone: Other DNA sequences from this sample encode an identical CDR3 as well. V and J are TRBV6-2 or TRBV6-3 and TRBJ1-5; the D gene is possibly TRBD1 (6 bases). This CDR3 contains 14 residues. Germline V gene lookup returns CDR1 MNHEY and CDR2 SVGEGT. The V gene lost 5 bases and the J gene lost 6 bases, with 14 bases spanning the gap. The CDR3 region has the DNA TGTGCCAGCAGTCCGACAGGATGGGGTCAGCCCCAGCATTTT. Protein: CASSPTGWGQPQHF.

This clone occurred a few times. The rearrangement links TRBV3-1 (or the pseudogene TRBV3-2) to TRBJ2-7; no reliable D call. Germline CDR1 reads LGHDT; CDR2 reads YNNKEL (reference sequence). Trimming took off 2 bases at V and 2 bases at J, with 10 bases between the two ends. This CDR3 comprises 14 residues. The CDR3 is CASSQSATAYEQYF. The CDR3 nucleotides are TGTGCCAGCAGCCAATCGGCAACAGCCTACGAGCAGTACTTC.

The genes are TRBV2 and TRBJ2-1; TRBD1 aligns across 9 bases. The germline gives CDR1 SNHLY, CDR2 FYNNEI. J lost 4 bases, V lost 7 bases, and 5 bases had no gene match. This CDR3 has 14 amino acids. CDR3 DNA sequence: TGTGCCAGCATGCGGGGACAGGGATACAATGAGCAGTTCTTC. It codes for CASMRGQGYNEQFF.

V gene TRBV11-2 combines with J gene TRBJ1-6, with D unclear. V was shortened by 3 bases and J by 7 bases, with 10 bases between the two germline ends. Germline V gene lookup returns CDR1 SGHAT and CDR2 FQNNGV. The CDR3 is 14 amino acids. The CDR3 here is CASSFMGQNSPLHF. CDR3 bases: TGTGCCAGCAGCTTTATGGGTCAAAATTCACCCCTCCACTTT.

This clone was picked up a small number of times. The J gene is TRBJ2-1, the V gene TRBV19; D remains ambiguous. Between the trimmed V and J ends, which lost 6 bases and 0 bases, there was a span of 6 bases. In germline, CDR1 is LNHDA, CDR2 SQIVND (reference sequence). The CDR3 runs to 13 residues. This chain's CDR3 is CASSPSSYNEQFF. The CDR3 DNA reads as TGTGCCAGTAGCCCCTCCTCCTACAATGAGCAGTTCTTC.

The count of this clone is one. The gene calls are TRBV9 and TRBJ2-2, with 11 bases identical to TRBD2. The CDR3 is 17 amino acids. Unmatched junction bases numbered 6, after V lost 0 bases and J lost 5 bases. CDR1 is SGDLS and CDR2 is YYNGEE in the germline V gene. The DNA for the CDR3 is TGTGCCAGCAGCGTAGAAGCTAGCGGGAGGTCAACCGGGGAGCTGTTTTTT. This codes for CASSVEASGRSTGELFF. Combining the CDR3 with reference TRBV9 and TRBJ2-2 gives the whole variable domain DSGVTQTPKHLITATGQRVTLRCSPRSGDLSVYWYQQSLDQGLQFLIQYYNGEERAKGNILERFSAQQFPDLHSELNLSSLELGDSALYFCASSVEASGRSTGELFFGEGSRLTVL.

This clone was counted between two and nine times. The chain has TRBV27 and TRBJ2-3, with TRBD1 as a possible D gene (6 bases). V was clipped by 4 bases and J by 4 bases, with 12 bases between them. Germline values: CDR1 MNHEY, CDR2 SMNVEV (reference sequence). The CDR3 length is 14 residues. CDR3 sequence reads: CASSSYDRPDTQYF. Written as DNA, the CDR3 is TGTGCCAGCAGTTCCTACGACAGGCCAGATACGCAGTATTTT.

A note on this clone: One end of the junction is discordant with germline, which a read error may explain. The chain couples TRBV28 to TRBJ2-2; a possible D gene is TRBD1 (6 bases). This CDR3 has 14 amino acids. Germline V CDR1 and CDR2: MDHEN, SYDVKM. CDR3 coding DNA: TGTGCCAGTCAGGGGAATAGGAACGCCGGGGAGCTGTTTTTT. Residues: CASQGNRNAGELFF.

The genes are TRBV3-1 (or the pseudogene TRBV3-2) and TRBJ1-1; D is perhaps TRBD1 (6 bases). Trimming stripped 5 bases from V and 1 base from J, with 11 bases between. Germline-derived CDR1 and CDR2 are LGHDT and YNNKEL (reference sequence). The CDR3 has 14 amino acids. The CDR3 DNA is TGTGCCAGCAGCGTACAGGGAGGGAACACTGAAGCTTTCTTT. Protein: CASSVQGGNTEAFF.

V usage is TRBV7-9 and J usage is TRBJ1-2; 8 bases match TRBD1. This CDR3 comprises 16 residues. The germline V gene has CDR1 SEHNR and CDR2 FQNEAQ (reference sequence). The ends lost 1 base at V and 5 bases at J; junction bases unmatched: 9. The chain's CDR3 is CASSLVGTGSPYGYTF. CDR3 coding DNA: TGTGCCAGCAGCTTAGTAGGGACAGGATCCCCATATGGCTACACCTTC.

The chain couples TRBV14 to TRBJ2-2; 11 nucleotides align to TRBD2. Trimming took 4 bases from V and 4 from J; bases not matched to a gene: 2. The CDR3 has 15 residues. CDR1 SGHDN and CDR2 FVKESK come from the germline V gene. Written as DNA, the CDR3 is TGTGCCAGCAGCCTTAGCGGGAGGGCCACCGGGGAGCTGTTTTTT. Its translation is CASSLSGRATGELFF.

The rearrangement joins TRBV12-3 or TRBV12-4 to TRBJ1-2; D is unresolved. The CDR3 runs to 11 residues. V lost 2 bases and J lost 3, with 1 base in between. The CDR3 DNA sequence: TGTGCCAGCAGTTTACACTATGGCTACACCTTC. Encoded protein: CASSLHYGYTF.

This chain connects TRBV7-2 to TRBJ1-5; D not certain. The CDR3 is 14 residues long. CDR1 and CDR2 from the germline V gene are SGHTA and FQGNSA. The V gene lost 1 base and the J gene lost 11 bases, with 15 bases spanning the gap. In DNA form, the CDR3 reads TGTGCCAGCAGCTTAGGAGTAGGGTCTGGGGCCCAGCATTTT. As protein: CASSLGVGSGAQHF.

This chain uses TRBV5-5 with TRBJ2-3, with 12 bases that match TRBD2. CDR1 and CDR2 from the germline V gene are SGHKS and YYEKEE (reference sequence). The CDR3 spans 17 residues. Trimming cost V 2 bases and J 1 base; bases outside gene matches: 5. This CDR3 is CASSLLTSGSRTDTQYF. CDR3 sequence (DNA): TGTGCCAGCAGCTTACTGACTAGCGGGAGTCGCACAGATACGCAGTATTTT.

The chain joins TRBV4-1 to TRBJ1-4; possibly TRBD1 for D (5 bases). CDR1 MGHRA and CDR2 YSYEKL come from the germline V gene. The CDR3 consists of 15 residues. The ends were cut back, 4 bases at V and 0 bases at J, with 9 bases in the middle. In DNA form, the CDR3 reads TGCGCCAGCAGCCCTAGACAGACAACTAATGAAAAACTGTTTTTT. Encoded protein: CASSPRQTTNEKLFF.

V is TRBV18 and J is TRBJ2-7, with 10 nucleotides matching TRBD2. V trimming: 6 bases; J trimming: 7 bases; junction bases outside the gene matches: 12. The CDR3 is 15 amino acids. Germline V gene sequence: CDR1 KGHSH, CDR2 LQKENI. Here the CDR3 DNA reads TGTGCCAGCTCGTCCGGGACTAGCGAGACGGAGGAGCAGTACTTC. The encoded protein is CASSSGTSETEEQYF.

This clone turned up a few times. The genes are TRBV11-2 and TRBJ2-5; a possible D gene is TRBD2 (5 bases). The CDR3 covers 12 residues. Germline V lookup: CDR1 SGHAT, CDR2 FQNNGV. The V and J ends lost 0 bases and 9 bases respectively, with 8 bases between them. In nucleotides, the CDR3 is TGTGCCAGCAGCTTAGATCGGGGTTCCCAGTACTTC. Translated: CASSLDRGSQYF.

The chain is built from TRBV5-1 and TRBJ1-6, with D perhaps TRBD1 (5 bases). The CDR3 totals 13 residues. Trimming stripped 3 bases from V and 7 bases from J, with 8 bases between. CDR1 is SGHRS and CDR2 is YFSETQ in the germline V gene. CDR3 sequence reads: CASSWGGNSPLHF. The CDR3 region has the DNA TGCGCCAGCAGCTGGGGGGGGAATTCACCCCTCCACTTT.

This clone was picked up one time. The chain is built from TRBV30 and TRBJ1-4, with a weak D call TRBD1 (6 bases). The CDR3 loop spans 15 amino acids. V was trimmed by 4 bases and J by 0 bases, leaving 12 bases between them. The V gene's germline CDR1 is GTSNPN and CDR2 SVGIG (reference sequence). CDR3 nucleotide sequence: TGTGCCTGGAATCGAAGACAGGCAACTAATGAAAAACTGTTTTTT. This encodes CAWNRRQATNEKLFF.